This is a list of T cell receptor beta chains from one sample in a study of blood T cells in healthy people across ages. From the 5' RACE reads, TCRdb called clonotypes with MiXCR, one entry per CDR3 protein. Found here are 650,000 to 1,000,000 distinct CDR3 sequences, about 36% of them singletons; the top ten hold around 13%. Sequencing was carried out using blood. Receptor source: a man aged 18 to 29 in good health. CDR3s include the opening cysteine and the closing phenylalanine or tryptophan. D genes are given only for firm matches. Clone size is stated in some rows and not others, as once, few, many or a class when expanded.

v_gene: TRBV7-2
j_gene: TRBJ2-7
d_gene: TRBD1
abundance: -
len: 15
CDR3nt: TGTGCCAGCAGCAAGACCGGGACAGGGGGCTACGAGCAGTACTTC
CDR3aa: CASSKTGTGGYEQYF

v_gene: TRBV2
j_gene: TRBJ2-1
d_gene: TRBD2
abundance: few
len: 15
CDR3nt: TGTGCCAGCAGACTAGCGGGGGGGCCAATTAATGAGCAGTTCTTC
CDR3aa: CASRLAGGPINEQFF

v_gene: TRBV5-4
j_gene: TRBJ1-2
d_gene: -
abundance: -
len: 13
CDR3nt: TGTGCCAGCACCCGGGACATTGACTATGGCTACACCTTC
CDR3aa: CASTRDIDYGYTF

v_gene: TRBV20-1
j_gene: TRBJ1-4
d_gene: -
abundance: -
len: 11
CDR3nt: TGCAGTGCTAGCATGGGGGAAAAACTGTTTTTT
CDR3aa: CSASMGEKLFF

v_gene: TRBV11-1
j_gene: TRBJ2-1
d_gene: -
abundance: -
len: 15
CDR3nt: TGTGCCAGCAGCTTCCAGGGGTACCTCTACAATGAGCAGTTCTTC
CDR3aa: CASSFQGYLYNEQFF

v_gene: TRBV28
j_gene: TRBJ2-1
d_gene: -
abundance: few
len: 11
CDR3nt: TGTGCCAGCAGCGGAACTTTCGAGCAGTTCTTC
CDR3aa: CASSGTFEQFF

v_gene: TRBV4-3
j_gene: TRBJ1-2
d_gene: -
abundance: few
len: 16
CDR3nt: TGCGCCAGCAGCCAAGATAGGGGGGGGAGGAACTATGGCTACACCTTC
CDR3aa: CASSQDRGGRNYGYTF

v_gene: TRBV28
j_gene: TRBJ1-6
d_gene: TRBD1
abundance: -
len: 15
CDR3nt: TGTGCCAGCAGTTCGGGACAGGGGTATGGTTCACCCCTCCACTTT
CDR3aa: CASSSGQGYGSPLHF

v_gene: TRBV12-3/TRBV12-4
j_gene: TRBJ1-6
d_gene: TRBD1
abundance: once
len: 14
CDR3nt: TGTGCCAGCAGTTCCCCGGACAGGGTTTCACCCCTCCACTTT
CDR3aa: CASSSPDRVSPLHF

v_gene: TRBV20-1
j_gene: TRBJ1-6
d_gene: -
abundance: -
len: 13
CDR3nt: TGCAGTGCTAGAGAACAGTATAATTCACCCCTCCACTTT
CDR3aa: CSAREQYNSPLHF